The subject of this entry is one T cell receptor beta chain. The CDR3 spans 13 residues. Germline V lookup: CDR1 SQVTM, CDR2 ANQGSEA. V was clipped by 5 bases and J by 6 bases, with 17 bases between them. This specimen comes from a study of control samples from healthy donors and cancer patients. Clones were read by immunoSEQ multiplex PCR, and TCRdb kept only the in-frame ones, dropping some. The table lists more than 95,000 clones, approximately 90% of them singletons. Sequenced sample: blood. The receptor's source is a woman in her 70s in good health. This chain links TRBV29-1 with TRBJ2-7; D might be TRBD1 (5 bases). The CDR3 region has the DNA TGCAGCGTTCAAGGGGAAACCCTCGGCGAGCAGTACTTC. Translating it yields CSVQGETLGEQYF.